The 15 T cell receptor beta chains given below trace back to one sample, sequenced in a study of breast tumors, draining lymph nodes, adjacent tissues. TCRdb itself ran the multiplex PCR reads through MiXCR, one entry per CDR3 protein. In the table there are about 150,000 distinct CDR3 sequences, 20% to 25% of which are singletons. The lymph nodes were axillary draining lymph nodes from breast cancer patients. The sequenced sample was axillary lymph node tissue. The receptor set was obtained from a female donor with breast cancer. Some clones in this sample may be carry-over from other donors' samples.

Many counts were recorded for this clonotype. V is TRBV5-8 and J is TRBJ2-3, with a weak D call TRBD2 (5 bases). The V end lost 4 bases, the J end lost 4 bases, and 19 bases lay between the germline ends. The V gene's germline CDR1 is SGHTS and CDR2 YDEGEE. The CDR3 runs to 16 residues. This CDR3 is CASSLVGVGSSDTQYF. Here the CDR3 DNA reads TGTGCCAGCAGCCTAGTCGGGGTGGGGTCATCAGATACGCAGTATTTT.

This clonotype was counted many times. The chain recombines TRBV20-1 with TRBJ2-5; 7 positions agree with TRBD2. The germline V gene encodes CDR1 DFQATT and CDR2 SNEGSKA (reference sequence). This CDR3 region has 14 residues. CDR3: CSVVAGAGQETQYF. The DNA of the CDR3 is TGCAGCGTCGTGGCGGGAGCGGGCCAAGAGACCCAGTACTTC.

This clonotype showed up many times. CDR3 loop: CASSPGTSAYNEQFF. Written as DNA, the CDR3 is TGTGCCAGCAGTCCCGGGACTAGCGCGTACAATGAGCAGTTCTTC. The V gene is TRBV12-3 or TRBV12-4, the J gene TRBJ2-1, with 10 bases aligning to TRBD2. This CDR3 contains 15 residues. J gave up 4 bases and V 5 bases, and 5 bases lay outside the gene matches.

This clonotype was detected many times. CDR3 protein: CASRPWREGYNEQFF. The CDR3 DNA is TGTGCCAGCCGCCCATGGCGGGAGGGGTACAATGAGCAGTTCTTC. The V gene is TRBV6-5, the J gene TRBJ2-1, with 9 positions matching TRBD2. The germline V gene has CDR1 MNHEY and CDR2 SVGAGI. This CDR3 region has 15 residues. With V trimmed by 8 bases and J by 4 bases, 9 bases remained unmatched.

This clonotype was observed a few times. A read error may be the cause here, since a much bigger clone is one base away. This sequence joins TRBV10-3 and TRBJ2-7; 7 bases are a match to TRBD2. The germline gives CDR1 ENHRY, CDR2 SYGVKD. The CDR3 loop spans 13 amino acids. CDR3 DNA sequence: TGTGCCATCACCGGCGGGAGAGGGTACGAGCAGTGCTTC. Translating gives CAITGGRGYEQCF.

A remark on this clonotype: A junction boundary mismatches the germline segment, possibly from a read error. The chain carries TRBV24-1 and TRBJ2-2; D possibly corresponds to TRBD1 (5 bases). The CDR3 loop spans 14 amino acids. Per germline, CDR1 KGHDR and CDR2 SFDVKD. The CDR3 sequence: CAASKQETTGELFF. The DNA for the CDR3 is TGTGCCGCCAGTAAACAGGAGACGACCGGGGAGCTGTTTTTT.

This clonotype occurred many times. The CDR3 DNA reads as TGTGCCAGCAGCTTAGGGACTAGCGGAAACTACGAGCAGTACTTC. The encoded protein is CASSLGTSGNYEQYF. The chain combines TRBV7-6 with TRBJ2-7; 10 bases are a match to TRBD2. After removal of 1 base from V and 3 bases from J, the junction contained 3 bases not matched to a gene. Germline V CDR1 and CDR2: SGHVS, FNYEAQ. This CDR3 is 15 amino acids long.

The chain links TRBV3-1 to TRBJ2-3; D not certain. This CDR3 comprises 14 residues. Germline CDR1 reads LGHDT; CDR2 reads YNNKEL (reference sequence). V lost 8 bases and J lost 6, with 18 bases in between. This CDR3 reads CASGRLTAADTQYF. DNA of the CDR3: TGTGCCAGCGGACGGCTCACTGCCGCCGATACGCAGTATTTT.

This clonotype was observed at least ten times. This chain connects TRBV7-9 to TRBJ2-3, with D hard to call. The V end was cut by 8 bases, the J end by 7 bases, with 19 bases between. CDR3 length equals 14 residues. Germline V gene lookup returns CDR1 SEHNR and CDR2 FQNEAQ (reference sequence). CDR3 in amino acids: CASRHTSETYTQYF. The DNA of the CDR3 is TGTGCCAGCCGCCACACTTCAGAGACCTATACGCAGTATTTT.

This clonotype came up many times. The chain joins TRBV7-9 to TRBJ2-1, with TRBD2 matching 10 bases. Germline CDR1 reads SEHNR; CDR2 reads FQNEAQ (reference sequence). The V gene end was trimmed by 5 bases and the J gene end by 8 bases; junction bases not matched to a gene: 12. This CDR3 region has 16 residues. CDR3 residues: CASSPGGPSGSYEQFF. The CDR3, as DNA: TGTGCCAGCAGCCCAGGGGGGCCTAGCGGGAGTTATGAGCAGTTCTTC.

Points on this clonotype: A single base separates this from a much larger clone, so it may be a read error. The rearrangement uses TRBV30 and TRBJ2-3; tentative D call: TRBD2 (5 bases). There are 14 residues in the CDR3. Germline CDR1 is GTSNPN and CDR2 is SVGIG (reference sequence). The CDR3 bases are TGTGACTGGAACGAGGGCTCAAACCTAGATACGCAGTATTTT. This gives the protein CDWNEGSNLDTQYF.

This clonotype was seen many times. The chain employs TRBV30 and TRBJ2-1; D may be TRBD2 (5 bases). This CDR3 is 14 amino acids long. Germline V gene data show CDR1 as GTSNPN and CDR2 as SVGIG (reference sequence). V dropped 3 bases and J dropped 9 bases, with 18 bases sitting between them. The CDR3 loop is CAWSHTRAASEQFF. The CDR3 bases are TGTGCCTGGAGCCACACGCGGGCAGCTAGTGAGCAGTTCTTC.

About this clonotype itself: A much larger clonotype is one base distant, so this may be a read error. V usage is TRBV11-3 and J usage is TRBJ2-7; 9 bases line up with TRBD1. CDR3 length: 13 amino acids. Germline-derived CDR1 and CDR2 are SGHNT and YENEEA. The CDR3 DNA follows: TGTGCCAACAGCGACCAGACAGGGGGCGAGCAGTACTTC. It specifies CANSDQTGGEQYF.

This clonotype has a handful of counts. This chain links TRBV28 with TRBJ2-1; D may be TRBD2 (7 bases). This CDR3 contains 13 residues. Germline CDR1 reads MDHEN; CDR2 reads SYDVKM. The V end lost 7 bases, the J end lost 6 bases, and 13 bases lay between the germline ends. CDR3 DNA sequence: TGTGCCAGCATGGGGGCTAGCGGCAATGAGCAGTTCTTC. Translated, it gives CASMGASGNEQFF. Full variable domain (outside the CDR3, taken from reference TRBV28 and TRBJ2-1): DVKVTQSSRYLVKRTGEKVFLECVQDMDHENMFWYRQDPGLGLRLIYFSYDVKMKEKGDIPEGYSVSREKKERFSLILESASTNQTSMYLCASMGASGNEQFFGPGTRLTVL.

Details on this clonotype: One base away lies a much larger clone, so this may be a sequencing read error. V is TRBV5-5 and J is TRBJ2-1, with D perhaps assigned TRBD1 or TRBD2 (7 bases each). V was shortened by 6 bases and J by 8 bases, with 21 bases between the two germline ends. Per the germline V gene, CDR1 is SGHKS and CDR2 is YYEKEE (reference sequence). The CDR3 length is 15 residues. DNA for the CDR3: TGTGCCAGCAAGGGGGCGGGAGTAATTCGGGATGAGCAGTTCTTC. Translated: CASKGAGVIRDEQFF. The complete variable domain, with remaining parts taken from reference TRBV5-5 and TRBJ2-1, reads DAGVTQSPTHLIKTRGQQVTLRCSPISGHKSVSWYQQVLGQGPQFIFQYYEKEERGRGNFPDRFSARQFPNYSSELNVNALLLGDSALYLCASKGAGVIRDEQFFGPGTRLTVL.